There are a few counts of the clone carrying this T cell receptor beta chain. The sample belongs to a study of T-cell reconstitution after alpha-beta-depleted transplantation in children. The TCRbeta library incorporated unique molecular identifiers. MiXCR, applied by TCRdb to the PCR reads, yields one record per CDR3 protein. The sample lists 45,000 to 60,000 distinct CDR3 sequences, about 50% seen once, with roughly two fifths in the top ten. Trimming shortened V by 0 bases and J by 7 bases, and 15 bases separated the two germline ends. Germline V CDR1 and CDR2: LGHNA, YSLEER. The CDR3 consists of 16 residues.

The chain recombines TRBV4-3 with TRBJ1-4, with D perhaps TRBD1 (6 bases). The material sequenced was peripheral blood, taken before TCRalphabeta/CD19-depleted stem cell transplant. The sequence was collected from a boy in the first two years of life with SCID, due to receive a stem cell transplant. The CDR3 DNA is TGCGCCAGCAGCCAAGATGGGGGGGGGCCGAGTGAAAAACTGTTTTTT. It codes for CASSQDGGGPSEKLFF.